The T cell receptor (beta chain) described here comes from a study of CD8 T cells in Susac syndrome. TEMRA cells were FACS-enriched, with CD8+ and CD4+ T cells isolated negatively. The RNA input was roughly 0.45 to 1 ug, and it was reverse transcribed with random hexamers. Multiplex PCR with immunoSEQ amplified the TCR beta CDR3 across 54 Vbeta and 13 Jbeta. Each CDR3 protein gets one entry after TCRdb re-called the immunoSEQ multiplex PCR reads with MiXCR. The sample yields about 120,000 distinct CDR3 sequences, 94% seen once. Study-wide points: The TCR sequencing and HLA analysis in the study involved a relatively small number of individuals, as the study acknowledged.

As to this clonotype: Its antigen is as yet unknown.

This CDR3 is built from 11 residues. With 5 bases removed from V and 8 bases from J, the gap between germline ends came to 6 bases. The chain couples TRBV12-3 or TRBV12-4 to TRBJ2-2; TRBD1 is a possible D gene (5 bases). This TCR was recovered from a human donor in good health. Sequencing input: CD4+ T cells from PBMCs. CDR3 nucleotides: TGTGCCAGCAGTCGGACAGGGGAGCTGTTTTTT. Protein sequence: CASSRTGELFF.